This is a list of T cell receptor beta chains from one sample in a study of beta chain features in type 1 diabetes. Sequenced by immunoSEQ multiplex PCR; TCRdb stores in-frame clones only, minus some. This table has 970,000 or so clones, 17% appearing once. The source material was naive CD4+ T cells from blood. These receptors all come from a woman between 18 and 29 years old in good health. CDR3s include the opening cysteine and the closing phenylalanine or tryptophan. The D gene is left open where the match is weak. Expanded clones are given a class, and other clones once, few, many or no size at all.

D	V	J	size	length	DNA	CDR3
NA	TRBV28	TRBJ1-1	NA	14	TGTGCCAGCAGTCCCGGACCCGGTCGGCCTGAAGCTTTCTTT	CASSPGPGRPEAFF
NA	TRBV5-1	TRBJ2-5	NA	13	TGCGCCAGCAGCTTCGGCAAACAAGAGACCCAGTACTTC	CASSFGKQETQYF
NA	TRBV15	TRBJ2-5	few	16	TGTGCCACCAGCAGCCTTTCTGGGGTACCTTGGGAGACCCAGTACTTC	CATSSLSGVPWETQYF
NA	TRBV2	TRBJ1-1	NA	13	TGTGCCAGCAGGGAACAGGGGAACACTGAAGCTTTCTTT	CASREQGNTEAFF
TRBD1	TRBV28	TRBJ2-4	NA	17	TGTGCCAGCAGTTCACGGACAGGAAGACTAGCCAAAAACATTCAGTACTTC	CASSSRTGRLAKNIQYF
NA	TRBV27	TRBJ2-7	NA	14	TGTGCCAGCAGTTTAAAGGGCCAGTTCTACGAGCAGTACTTC	CASSLKGQFYEQYF
TRBD1	TRBV5-1	TRBJ2-5	few	14	TGCGCCAGCAGCCTGGGACAGATAGAAGAGACCCAGTACTTC	CASSLGQIEETQYF
TRBD1	TRBV5-1	TRBJ2-7	NA	14	TGCGCCAGCAGCCCGGCCGGGACAGGGCCCCCTCAGTACTTC	CASSPAGTGPPQYF
TRBD1	TRBV18	TRBJ2-1	NA	14	TGTGCCAGCTCCCCCGGGGACAGATACAATGAGCAGTTCTTC	CASSPGDRYNEQFF
TRBD2	TRBV4-3	TRBJ2-5	NA	16	TGCGCCAGCAGCCAATCGCTGGCGGGAGTAGCAGAGACCCAGTACTTC	CASSQSLAGVAETQYF
TRBD2	TRBV10-3	TRBJ2-1	NA	17	TGTGCCATCAGTGTGGGTAGCGGGAGGGCCGGTTACAATGAGCAGTTCTTC	CAISVGSGRAGYNEQFF
NA	TRBV7-2	TRBJ2-5	NA	13	TGTGCCAGCAGTCGGGACTTCCAAGAGACCCAGTACTTC	CASSRDFQETQYF
NA	TRBV5-1	TRBJ2-3	few	16	TGCGCCAGCAGCATTCAGGGTGCGGGCTTTTCGGATACGCAGTATTTT	CASSIQGAGFSDTQYF
NA	TRBV6-1	TRBJ2-3	few	15	TGTGCCAGCAGGAAAGGGGGGTATGAGGGAGATACGCAGTATTTT	CASRKGGYEGDTQYF
NA	TRBV10-3	TRBJ2-5	NA	14	TGTGCCATCAGTGAGGGTGTTCCCCAAGAGACCCAGTACTTC	CAISEGVPQETQYF
TRBD1	TRBV7-2	TRBJ2-7	NA	15	TGTGCCAGCAGCTTAGCCGGGACAGGGTACTACGAGCAGTACTTC	CASSLAGTGYYEQYF
NA	TRBV20-1	TRBJ2-7	NA	11	TGCAGCGCTGGGGGTACCTACGAGCAGTACTTC	CSAGGTYEQYF
NA	TRBV21-1	TRBJ2-7	few	13	TGTGCCAGCAACGGACAGGAGAGCTACGAGCAGTACTTC	CASNGQESYEQYF
NA	TRBV28	TRBJ1-2	few	12	TGTGCCAGCAGTTCCGGAGGCTATGGCTACACCTTC	CASSSGGYGYTF
TRBD1	TRBV7-3	TRBJ2-3	few	14	TGTGCCAGCAGCTCGACAGGGGATGCAGATACGCAGTATTTT	CASSSTGDADTQYF
NA	TRBV19	TRBJ2-2	NA	14	TGTGCCAGTAGTATGTTCGAGAACACCGGGGAGCTGTTTTTT	CASSMFENTGELFF
NA	TRBV5-1	TRBJ1-2	NA	13	TGCGCCAGCAGCTACCAGTCCCCAAGCGGCTACACCTTC	CASSYQSPSGYTF
NA	TRBV6-4	TRBJ2-5	few	13	TGTGCCAGCAGTGCTTCGGGGCAAGAGACCCAGTACTTC	CASSASGQETQYF
TRBD1	TRBV19	TRBJ2-3	few	12	TGTGCCAGTAGTAGGGACAGGGGCACGCAGTATTTT	CASSRDRGTQYF
NA	TRBV19	TRBJ1-3	few	14	TGTGCCAGTACAGGACAGAACTCTGGAAACACCATATATTTT	CASTGQNSGNTIYF
NA	TRBV11-2	TRBJ1-1	NA	14	TGTGCCAGCAGCTTAGTAGGTGCGCACACTGAAGCTTTCTTT	CASSLVGAHTEAFF
NA	TRBV18	TRBJ2-1	few	16	TGTGCCAGCTCACCCCTCCTTGGGCAGGTCTACAATGAGCAGTTCTTC	CASSPLLGQVYNEQFF
TRBD2	TRBV9	TRBJ2-1	NA	16	TGTGCCAGCAGCACGGAGACTAGCCGAAGTTCCAATGAGCAGTTCTTC	CASSTETSRSSNEQFF
TRBD1	TRBV19	TRBJ1-5	few	13	TGTGCCAGCTCCGGACAGGATGATCAGCCCCAGCATTTT	CASSGQDDQPQHF
NA	TRBV28	TRBJ2-1	NA	15	TGTGCCAGCAGTTTACCCCCCTTGAGGCCAGGGAAGCAGTTCTTC	CASSLPPLRPGKQFF
TRBD2	TRBV7-2	TRBJ2-7	NA	15	TGTGCCAGCAGCTTTGGCCTAGCGGGAACCTACGAGCAGTACTTC	CASSFGLAGTYEQYF
NA	TRBV4-3	TRBJ1-1	few	12	TGCGCCAGCAGTCCAGGGTTTGGGGAAGCTTTCTTT	CASSPGFGEAFF
TRBD2	TRBV5-1	TRBJ2-5	few	14	TGCGCCAGCAGCTGGGGACTAGGGGAAGAGACCCAGTACTTC	CASSWGLGEETQYF
TRBD2	TRBV4-1	TRBJ2-1	NA	17	TGCGCCAGCAGCCAAGTACTAGCGGGAGGGCGATTCAATGAGCAGTTCTTC	CASSQVLAGGRFNEQFF
NA	TRBV6-6	TRBJ2-1	NA	15	TGTGCCAGCAGTTATCCAGGGTCGCCCTACAATGAGCAGTTCTTC	CASSYPGSPYNEQFF
NA	TRBV9	TRBJ1-1	NA	14	TGTGCCAGCAGCCTACAGGGCCAGGGGACTGAAGCTTTCTTT	CASSLQGQGTEAFF
NA	TRBV7-2	TRBJ2-3	NA	15	TGTGCCAGCAGCTTGAGGGACTCTAGCACAGATACGCAGTATTTT	CASSLRDSSTDTQYF
NA	TRBV27	TRBJ2-7	few	15	TGTGCCAGCAGTTTATGGGGCAGAAAAGCCTACGAGCAGTACTTC	CASSLWGRKAYEQYF
NA	TRBV5-5	TRBJ2-6	few	15	TGTGCCAGCAGCTTGGACAGCTCTGGGGCCAACGTCCTGACTTTC	CASSLDSSGANVLTF
NA	TRBV6-5	TRBJ2-7	NA	15	TGTGCCAGCAGTTACTCGCGGGGCCCAACCTACGAGCAGTACTTC	CASSYSRGPTYEQYF
TRBD2	TRBV29-1	TRBJ2-1	few	13	TGCAGCGGACTTACCGGACTAGCGGGATCTCAGTTCTTC	CSGLTGLAGSQFF
TRBD2	TRBV7-6	TRBJ2-1	few	21	TGTGCCAGCAGCTTAGTTCTCCTCGGACTAGCGGGAGCCAGCTCCTACAATGAGCAGTTCTTC	CASSLVLLGLAGASSYNEQFF
TRBD2	TRBV12-5	TRBJ2-1	NA	19	TGTGCTAGTGGTTCATCATTAATAGCGGGAGGGGGTTCCTACAATGAGCAGTTCTTC	CASGSSLIAGGGSYNEQFF
TRBD2	TRBV4-1	TRBJ2-2	NA	15	TGCGCCAGCAGCCCCCCGGGACTAGGATCCGGGGAGCTGTTTTTT	CASSPPGLGSGELFF
TRBD2	TRBV4-2	TRBJ2-3	few	16	TGTGCCAGCAGCCAAGCTGGGACTAGCGGACCAGATACGCAGTATTTT	CASSQAGTSGPDTQYF
NA	TRBV7-9	TRBJ2-7	NA	14	TGTGCCAGCAGCTCGAACTTCGGAGCCTACGAGCAGTACTTC	CASSSNFGAYEQYF
TRBD2	TRBV10-3	TRBJ2-1	NA	14	TGTGCCATCAGTCAGGGACTAGCGGAAAATGAGCAGTTCTTC	CAISQGLAENEQFF
TRBD1	TRBV4-2	TRBJ2-5	few	14	TGTGCCAGCAGCCAAGGACAGGGACGGGAGACCCAGTACTTC	CASSQGQGRETQYF
NA	TRBV25-1	TRBJ2-3	few	16	TGTGCCAGCAGTGGGCCGGGTATGAGTGGCACAGATACGCAGTATTTT	CASSGPGMSGTDTQYF
NA	TRBV13	TRBJ2-2	NA	14	TGTGCCAGCAGCATCCGGGTCCAATCCCGGGAGCTGTTTTTT	CASSIRVQSRELFF
NA	TRBV18	TRBJ2-1	NA	17	TGTGCCAGCTCACCGCGGTCACAGGGAACCGGAGGCAATGAGCAGTTCTTC	CASSPRSQGTGGNEQFF
NA	TRBV9	TRBJ2-5	few	15	TGTGCCAGCAGCTCGTCTGGGGGTATTCAAGAGACCCAGTACTTC	CASSSSGGIQETQYF
TRBD1	TRBV13	TRBJ2-7	NA	14	TGTGCCAGCAGCTTAGAGGGGGCGTGGTACGAGCAGTACTTC	CASSLEGAWYEQYF
NA	TRBV7-2	TRBJ2-3	NA	13	TGTGCCAGCAGCTTAGCTGCGGGAAAAGCGCAGTATTTT	CASSLAAGKAQYF
NA	TRBV4-3	TRBJ2-7	few	13	TGCGCCAGCAGCCAAACACAGGGCCGCGAGCAGTACTTC	CASSQTQGREQYF
TRBD1	TRBV25-1	TRBJ1-4	few	15	TGTGCCAGCAGTGACATGGACAGGATCGTTGAAAAACTGTTTTTT	CASSDMDRIVEKLFF
TRBD1	TRBV4-2	TRBJ2-1	NA	17	TGTGCCAGCAGCCAAGATGTTTATCCGGACAGGGGGAGTGAGCAGTTCTTC	CASSQDVYPDRGSEQFF
NA	TRBV28	TRBJ2-5	NA	20	TGTGCCAGCAGACCCCTGACAGGGTTCAGGGGTCGGAGGGAGCAGGAGACCCAGTACTTC	CASRPLTGFRGRREQETQYF
NA	TRBV4-1	TRBJ2-7	NA	17	TGCGCCAGCAGCCAAGAGCCTAGCTCCTCTCCCGTACACGAGCAGTACTTC	CASSQEPSSSPVHEQYF
NA	TRBV6-1	TRBJ2-1	few	13	TGTGCCAGCAGTCGTACGGGTTGGGATGAGCAGTTCTTC	CASSRTGWDEQFF